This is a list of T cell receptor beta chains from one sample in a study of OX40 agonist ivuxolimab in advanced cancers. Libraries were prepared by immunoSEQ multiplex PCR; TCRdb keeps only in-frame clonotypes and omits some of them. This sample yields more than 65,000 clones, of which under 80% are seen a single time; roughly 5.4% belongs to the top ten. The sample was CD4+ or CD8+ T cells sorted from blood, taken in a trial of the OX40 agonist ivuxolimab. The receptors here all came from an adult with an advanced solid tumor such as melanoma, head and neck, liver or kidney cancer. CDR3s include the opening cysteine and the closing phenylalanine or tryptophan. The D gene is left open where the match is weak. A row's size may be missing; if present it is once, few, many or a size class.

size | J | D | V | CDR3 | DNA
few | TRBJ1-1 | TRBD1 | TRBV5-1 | CASSLAGQERNTEAFF | TGCGCCAGCAGCTTGGCTGGACAGGAGAGAAACACTGAAGCTTTCTTT
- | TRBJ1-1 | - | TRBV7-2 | CASSNNRVANTEAFF | TGTGCCAGCAGCAACAACAGGGTAGCGAACACTGAAGCTTTCTTT
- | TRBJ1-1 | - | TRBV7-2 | CASSPVGLEAFF | TGTGCCAGCAGCCCCGTGGGACTCGAGGCTTTCTTT
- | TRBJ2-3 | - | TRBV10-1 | CASSELRQVEVDTQYF | TGCGCCAGCAGTGAGTTGCGACAGGTAGAGGTGGATACGCAGTATTTT
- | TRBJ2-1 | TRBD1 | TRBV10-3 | CAITRDSEHYNEQFF | TGTGCCATCACCCGGGACAGCGAACACTACAATGAGCAGTTCTTC
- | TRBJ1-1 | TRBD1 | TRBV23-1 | CASSLGQPPENTEAFF | TGCGCCAGCAGCCTGGGACAGCCTCCTGAGAACACTGAAGCTTTCTTT
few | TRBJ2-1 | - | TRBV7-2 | CASSRGQGESQFF | TGTGCCAGCAGCCGAGGCCAGGGAGAGTCGCAGTTCTTC
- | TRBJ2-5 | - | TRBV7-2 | CASSFDGGGAETQYF | TGTGCCAGCAGCTTTGACGGGGGTGGAGCAGAGACCCAGTACTTC
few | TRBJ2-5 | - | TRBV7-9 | CASSTTGTIQETQYF | TGTGCCAGCAGCACGACAGGGACTATCCAAGAGACCCAGTACTTC
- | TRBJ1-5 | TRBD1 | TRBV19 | CASRQGAISNQPQHF | TGTGCCAGTAGGCAGGGGGCAATTAGCAATCAGCCCCAGCATTTT
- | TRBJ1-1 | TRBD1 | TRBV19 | CASRGTARATEAFF | TGTGCCAGTAGGGGGACAGCTCGGGCCACTGAAGCTTTCTTT
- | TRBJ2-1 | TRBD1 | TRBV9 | CASSLPRTGKYNEQFF | TGTGCCAGCAGCCTCCCGCGGACAGGGAAATACAATGAGCAGTTCTTC
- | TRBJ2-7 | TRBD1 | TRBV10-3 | CAISRDSNMNEQYF | TGTGCCATCAGCCGGGACAGCAATATGAACGAGCAGTACTTC
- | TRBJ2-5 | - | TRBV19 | CASSIRVGETQYF | TGTGCCAGTAGTATCAGGGTTGGAGAGACCCAGTACTTC
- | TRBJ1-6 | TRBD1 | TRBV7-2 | CASSRAGGGAPLHF | TGTGCCAGCAGCAGGGCAGGGGGTGGTGCACCCCTCCACTTT
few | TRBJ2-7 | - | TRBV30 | CAWSDGRSYEQYF | TGTGCCTGGAGTGATGGCAGAAGTTACGAGCAGTACTTC
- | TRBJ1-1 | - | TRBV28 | CASSLSAPVGHAEAFF | TGTGCCAGCAGTTTATCTGCCCCTGTAGGGCACGCTGAAGCTTTCTTT
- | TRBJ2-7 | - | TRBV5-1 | CASSTGGTAANEQYF | TGCGCCAGCAGCACTGGAGGGACAGCGGCTAACGAGCAGTACTTC
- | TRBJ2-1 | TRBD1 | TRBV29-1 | CSVTDRGLDNEQFF | TGCAGCGTTACTGACAGGGGTTTGGACAATGAGCAGTTCTTC
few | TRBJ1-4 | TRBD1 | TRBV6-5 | CASRPNAGQHEKLFF | TGTGCCAGCAGACCGAACGCGGGACAGCACGAAAAACTGTTTTTT
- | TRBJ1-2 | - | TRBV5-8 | CASSLSGTGNYGYTF | TGTGCCAGCAGCTTGTCGGGAACAGGAAACTATGGCTACACCTTC
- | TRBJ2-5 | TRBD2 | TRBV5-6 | CASSFRSGRARETQYF | TGTGCCAGCAGCTTTCGGAGCGGGAGGGCTCGAGAGACCCAGTACTTC
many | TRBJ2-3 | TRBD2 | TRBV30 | CAWSLAGVLDTQYF | TGTGCCTGGAGTCTAGCGGGAGTTTTAGATACGCAGTATTTT
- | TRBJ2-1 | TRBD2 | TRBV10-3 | CAIFGGGAYNEQFF | TGTGCCATCTTTGGTGGGGGGGCCTACAATGAGCAGTTCTTC
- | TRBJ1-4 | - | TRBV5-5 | CASKRESTNEKLFF | TGTGCCAGCAAGAGAGAATCAACTAATGAAAAACTGTTTTTT
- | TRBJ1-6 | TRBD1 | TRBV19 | CASSAGQVNSPLHF | TGTGCCAGTAGCGCGGGACAGGTGAATTCACCCCTCCACTTT
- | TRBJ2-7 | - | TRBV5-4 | CASSFTGREQYF | TGTGCCAGCAGCTTCACAGGGCGGGAGCAGTACTTC
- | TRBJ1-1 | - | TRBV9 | CASSVETDTEAFF | TGTGCCAGCAGCGTAGAAACGGACACTGAAGCTTTCTTT